Shown below are 17 T cell receptor beta chains from a single sample sequenced in a study of cytomegalovirus exposure and HLA in healthy donors. PCR used 60 Vbeta primers and 13 Jbeta primers. The method was immunoSEQ multiplex PCR; TCRdb's version includes in-frame clones alone and lacks a portion of them. The sample has about 190,000 clones, roughly 80% seen once; the top ten hold 1.6%. The sequenced material came from PBMCs. These receptors were taken from a woman under 30 in good health and CMV-seronegative.

The rearrangement links TRBV6-6 to TRBJ2-7; 7 bases line up with TRBD2. Trimming at V came to 10 bases and at J to 0 bases, leaving 9 bases not matched to a gene. The CDR3 consists of 14 residues. In germline, CDR1 is MNHNY, CDR2 SVGAGI (reference sequence). CDR3 nucleotides: TGTGCCATTACGCCTAGCGGTAACTCCTACGAGCAGTACTTC. Residues: CAITPSGNSYEQYF.

The chain employs TRBV15 and TRBJ2-7, with TRBD1 matching over 9 bases. The CDR3 contains 16 residues. With V trimmed by 1 base and J by 0 bases, 4 bases remained unmatched. The V gene's germline CDR1 is LNHNV and CDR2 YYDKDF (reference sequence). CDR3 sequence reads: CATSRVTGGSSYEQYF. CDR3 in DNA: TGTGCCACCAGCAGAGTGACAGGGGGATCCTCCTACGAGCAGTACTTC.

The chain joins TRBV5-1 to TRBJ2-1, with D possibly matching TRBD2 (6 bases). Trimming took off 1 base at V and 4 bases at J, with 12 bases between the two ends. This CDR3 comprises 15 residues. Germline CDR1 and CDR2: SGHRS and YFSETQ. DNA for the CDR3: TGCGCCAGCAGCTTGATCCCGGGGGATTACAATGAGCAGTTCTTC. Encoded protein: CASSLIPGDYNEQFF. The full variable domain, in which reference TRBV5-1 and TRBJ2-1 provide the parts outside the CDR3, is KAGVTQTPRYLIKTRGQQVTLSCSPISGHRSVSWYQQTPGQGLQFLFEYFSETQRNKGNFPGRFSGRQFSNSRSEMNVSTLELGDSALYLCASSLIPGDYNEQFFGPGTRLTVL.

The rearrangement uses TRBV27 and TRBJ2-7; the match to TRBD2 covers 9 bases. The length of the CDR3 is 15 residues. CDR1 and CDR2 (germline): MNHEY, SMNVEV (reference sequence). V dropped 2 bases and J dropped 4; count of bases not matched to a gene: 6. The CDR3 protein is CASSLGAGGNYEQYF. In DNA form, the CDR3 reads TGTGCCAGCAGTTTAGGGGCGGGGGGGAATTACGAGCAGTACTTC.

This clone was recorded once. In DNA, the CDR3 is TGCGCCAGCAGCTTTTGGGGGACAGATAACACCGGGGAGCTGTTTTTT. It specifies CASSFWGTDNTGELFF. This chain links TRBV5-1 with TRBJ2-2, with 7 positions matching TRBD1. Germline assignment: CDR1 SGHRS and CDR2 YFSETQ. The J segment lost 2 bases and the V segment lost 2 bases, leaving 6 bases of the junction unmatched. The CDR3 is 16 residues long.

This clone appeared a single time. The chain joins TRBV4-1 to TRBJ2-4; TRBD1 agrees at 8 bases. CDR1 is MGHRA and CDR2 is YSYEKL in the germline V gene. V lost 0 bases, J lost 7 bases, and 5 bases stayed unmatched. The CDR3 is made up of 15 amino acids. The CDR3 DNA follows: TGCGCCAGCAGCCAAGATTTTGGGACAGGTAACATTCAGTACTTC. Amino acid sequence: CASSQDFGTGNIQYF.

The chain combines TRBV7-9 with TRBJ2-3, with D possibly matching TRBD1 (6 bases). The CDR3 is 14 residues long. The germline V gene has CDR1 SEHNR and CDR2 FQNEAQ (reference sequence). V was shortened by 4 bases and J by 6 bases, with 14 bases between the two germline ends. CDR3 protein: CASSSQGKGDTQYF. CDR3 bases: TGTGCCAGCAGCTCACAGGGAAAGGGGGATACGCAGTATTTT.

The chain is built from TRBV6-5 and TRBJ1-3; D uncertain. V was shortened by 6 bases and J by 0 bases, with 6 bases between the two germline ends. The CDR3 length is 13 residues. The germline V gene encodes CDR1 MNHEY and CDR2 SVGAGI. Written as DNA, the CDR3 is TGTGCCAGCAGCGTGAGCTCTGGAAACACCATATATTTT. Protein product: CASSVSSGNTIYF.

J is TRBJ1-1 and V is TRBV6-1, with TRBD1 matching over 7 bases. This CDR3 region has 14 residues. The ends lost 7 bases at V and 5 bases at J; junction bases unmatched: 10. Germline CDR1 and CDR2: MNHNS and SASEGT. The CDR3 sequence is CASIQTGSKTEAFF. The CDR3 DNA reads TGTGCCAGCATCCAGACAGGGAGTAAGACTGAAGCTTTCTTT.

The chain combines TRBV29-1 with TRBJ2-1; D gene unclear. CDR1 and CDR2 from the germline V gene are SQVTM and ANQGSEA. Trimming removed 6 bases from V and 5 bases from J, with 11 bases in between. The CDR3 has 12 residues. CDR3 nucleotide sequence: TGCAGCGTGTGGGCTACCCACAATGAGCAGTTCTTC. This encodes CSVWATHNEQFF.

The chain joins TRBV28 to TRBJ2-7; weak D call: TRBD2 (6 bases). The CDR3 runs 16 residues. The V end was cut by 6 bases, the J end by 9 bases, with 27 bases between. Germline loops: CDR1 MDHEN, CDR2 SYDVKM. CDR3 region: CASRPTGWDLGRGQYF. DNA for the CDR3: TGTGCCAGCAGACCCACAGGCTGGGACTTAGGCCGTGGGCAGTACTTC.

In DNA, the CDR3 is TGTGCCAGCAGCTCGAAAGAGGACTGGCCCTTTTATGGCTACACCTTC. Translated, it gives CASSSKEDWPFYGYTF. The genes are TRBV28 and TRBJ1-2; no reliable D call. The CDR3 contains 16 residues. V was clipped by 6 bases and J by 5 bases, with 22 bases between them. CDR1 and CDR2 from the germline V gene are MDHEN and SYDVKM.

The chain employs TRBV7-3 and TRBJ1-6; D not resolved. The CDR3 consists of 17 residues. From germline, CDR1 is SGHTA and CDR2 FQGTGA. V was cut by 1 base and J by 6 bases, with 16 bases left in between. The CDR3 spells CASSLSGPMGSNSPLHF. In nucleotides, the CDR3 is TGTGCCAGCAGCTTAAGCGGTCCCATGGGTAGTAATTCACCCCTCCACTTT.

The V call is TRBV30, the J call TRBJ1-3; D is ambiguous. Germline V gives CDR1 GTSNPN, CDR2 SVGIG (reference sequence). Trimming took 2 bases from V and 1 from J, leaving 6 bases between them. This CDR3 contains 13 residues. CDR3 sequence: CAWSLASGNTIYF. The CDR3 nucleotides are TGTGCCTGGAGTTTGGCATCTGGAAACACCATATATTTT.

This rearrangement joins TRBV7-9 to TRBJ2-6, with D possibly matching TRBD2 (6 bases). V was clipped by 2 bases and J by 4 bases, with 9 bases between them. CDR3 length equals 15 residues. Germline loops: CDR1 SEHNR, CDR2 FQNEAQ (reference sequence). The chain's CDR3 is CASSLPGVGANVLTF. CDR3 coding DNA: TGTGCCAGCAGCTTACCGGGGGTCGGGGCCAACGTCCTGACTTTC.

This clone was detected once. The rearrangement joins TRBV9 to TRBJ2-2; 8 bases map to TRBD1. Germline V gives CDR1 SGDLS, CDR2 YYNGEE. CDR3 length equals 16 residues. V shed 4 bases, J shed 0 bases, and the junction held 5 bases outside the gene matches. This CDR3 is CASSHGQGSNTGELFF. Here the CDR3 DNA reads TGTGCCAGCAGCCACGGACAGGGTTCGAACACCGGGGAGCTGTTTTTT.

This sequence joins TRBV5-1 and TRBJ1-6; D is uncertain. The CDR3 contains 16 residues. Germline V gene data show CDR1 as SGHRS and CDR2 as YFSETQ. The V and J ends lost 4 bases and 3 bases respectively, with 14 bases between them. Here the CDR3 DNA reads TGCGCCAGCAGCCTAATCCCCGCTTTCTATAATTCACCCCTCCACTTT. Amino acids: CASSLIPAFYNSPLHF.